The T cell receptor (beta chain) under discussion was sequenced for a study of T cell responses to AZD1222 COVID-19 vaccine. General study results and limits: Just five or six AZD1222 recipients were seropositive at baseline. Donors skewed white British and female; clonal diversity was possibly underestimated. All repertoire sampling was performed exclusively after the peak T cell response. Unmutated regions of variants are reportedly targeted by nearly half of spike-specific TCRs.

Germline CDR1 is MDHEN and CDR2 is SYDVKM. V shed 9 bases, J shed 1 base, and the junction held 13 bases outside the gene matches. This CDR3 has 16 residues. Concerning this clone: The target antigen is unknown.

TCRdb's table, derived via immunoSEQ multiplex PCR, lists solely in-frame clones and lacks some. Counted here are some 130,000 clones, about 92% occurring once; the ten biggest clones make up 2.5% to 4%. The receptor comes from an adult who received the AZD1222 COVID-19 vaccine. J is TRBJ1-1 and V is TRBV28, with TRBD1 identical over 8 bases. The sample consisted of peripheral blood, taken 28 days after the second AZD1222 dose. This CDR3 reads CASVIFAGQGNTEAFF. CDR3 bases: TGTGCCAGTGTAATTTTTGCTGGACAGGGGAACACTGAAGCTTTCTTT.